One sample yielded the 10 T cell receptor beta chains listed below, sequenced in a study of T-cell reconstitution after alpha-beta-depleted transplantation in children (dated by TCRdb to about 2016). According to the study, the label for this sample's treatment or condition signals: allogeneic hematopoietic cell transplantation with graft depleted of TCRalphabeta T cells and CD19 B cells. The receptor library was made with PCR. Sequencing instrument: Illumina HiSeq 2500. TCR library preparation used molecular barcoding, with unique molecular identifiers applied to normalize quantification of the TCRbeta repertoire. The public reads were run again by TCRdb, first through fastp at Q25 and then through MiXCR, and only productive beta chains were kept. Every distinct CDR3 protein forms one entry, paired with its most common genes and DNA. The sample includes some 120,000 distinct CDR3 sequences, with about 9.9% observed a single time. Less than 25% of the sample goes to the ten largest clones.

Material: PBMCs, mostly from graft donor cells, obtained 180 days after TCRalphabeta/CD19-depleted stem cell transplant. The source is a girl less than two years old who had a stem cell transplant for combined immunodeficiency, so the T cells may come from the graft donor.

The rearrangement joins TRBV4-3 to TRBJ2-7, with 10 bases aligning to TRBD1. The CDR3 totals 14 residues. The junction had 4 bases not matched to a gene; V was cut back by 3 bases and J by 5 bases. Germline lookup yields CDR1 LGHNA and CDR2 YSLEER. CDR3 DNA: TGCGCCAGCAGCCAGGGGACAGGGGACCACGAGCAGTACTTC. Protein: CASSQGTGDHEQYF.

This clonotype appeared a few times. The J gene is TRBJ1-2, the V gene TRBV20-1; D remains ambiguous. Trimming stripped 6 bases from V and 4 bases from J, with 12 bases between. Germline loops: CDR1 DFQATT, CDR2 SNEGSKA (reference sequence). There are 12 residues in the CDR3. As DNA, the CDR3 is TGCAGTGCCCCACGGGAGAGCTATGGCTACACCTTC. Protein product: CSAPRESYGYTF.

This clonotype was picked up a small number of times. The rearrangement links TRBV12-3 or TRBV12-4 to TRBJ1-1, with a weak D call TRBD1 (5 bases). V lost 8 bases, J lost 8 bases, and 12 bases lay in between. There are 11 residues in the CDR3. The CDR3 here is CASCLGGEAFF. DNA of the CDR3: TGTGCCAGCTGTCTGGGGGGGGAAGCTTTCTTT.

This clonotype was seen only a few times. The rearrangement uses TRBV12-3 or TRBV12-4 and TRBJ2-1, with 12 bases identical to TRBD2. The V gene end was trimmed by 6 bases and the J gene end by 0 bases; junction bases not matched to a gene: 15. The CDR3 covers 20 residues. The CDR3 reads CASSHRNRLAGDHSYNEQFF. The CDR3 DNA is TGTGCCAGCAGCCATAGAAATCGACTAGCGGGAGACCACTCCTACAATGAGCAGTTCTTC.

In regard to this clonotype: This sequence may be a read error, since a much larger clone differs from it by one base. The CDR3 protein is CASSLVGERKTQYF. The CDR3 bases are TGCGCCAGCAGCTTGGTAGGAGAAAGAAAGACCCAGTACTTC. V gene TRBV5-1 combines with J gene TRBJ2-5; no firm D call. CDR1 is SGHRS and CDR2 is YFSETQ in the germline V gene. Trimming took off 0 bases at V and 6 bases at J, with 12 bases between the two ends. This CDR3 is 14 amino acids long. The full variable domain, completed using reference TRBV5-1 and TRBJ2-5, is KAGVTQTPRYLIKTRGQQVTLSCSPISGHRSVSWYQQTPGQGLQFLFEYFSETQRNKGNFPGRFSGRQFSNSRSEMNVSTLELGDSALYLCASSLVGERKTQYFGPGTRLLVL.

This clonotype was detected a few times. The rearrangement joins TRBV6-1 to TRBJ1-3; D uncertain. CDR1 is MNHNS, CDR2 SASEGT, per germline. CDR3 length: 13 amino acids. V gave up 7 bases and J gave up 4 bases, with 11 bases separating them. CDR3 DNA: TGTGCCAGCATTGGGTTTTCGGGAAACACCATATATTTT. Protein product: CASIGFSGNTIYF.

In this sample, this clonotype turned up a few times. CDR3 sequence (DNA): TGTGCCAGCAGTTTTATCCAGGGAATAGCCAAAAACATTCAGTACTTC. Translated, it gives CASSFIQGIAKNIQYF. The gene calls are TRBV12-3 or TRBV12-4 and TRBJ2-4; tentatively, D is TRBD1 (5 bases). Trimming removed 3 bases from V and 0 bases from J, with 12 bases in between. The CDR3 runs 16 residues.

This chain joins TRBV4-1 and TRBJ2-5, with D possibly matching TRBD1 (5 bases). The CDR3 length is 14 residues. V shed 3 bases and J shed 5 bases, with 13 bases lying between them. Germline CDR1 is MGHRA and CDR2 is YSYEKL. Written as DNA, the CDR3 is TGCGCCAGCAGCCAGTTAACAGGTGACGAGACCCAGTACTTC. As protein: CASSQLTGDETQYF.

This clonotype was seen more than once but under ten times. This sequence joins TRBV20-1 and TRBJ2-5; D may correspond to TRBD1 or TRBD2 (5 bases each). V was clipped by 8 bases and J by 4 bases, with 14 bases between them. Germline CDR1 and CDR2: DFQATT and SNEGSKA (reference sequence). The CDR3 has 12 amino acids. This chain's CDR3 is CSSRTGLETQYF. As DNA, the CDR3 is TGCAGTTCCCGGACGGGGCTAGAGACCCAGTACTTC.

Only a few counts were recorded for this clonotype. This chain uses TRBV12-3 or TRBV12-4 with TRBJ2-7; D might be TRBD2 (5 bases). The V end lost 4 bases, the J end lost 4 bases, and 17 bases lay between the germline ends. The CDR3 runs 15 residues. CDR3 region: CASSSRTRDLYEQYF. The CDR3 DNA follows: TGTGCCAGCAGTTCAAGAACCCGGGATCTGTACGAGCAGTACTTC.